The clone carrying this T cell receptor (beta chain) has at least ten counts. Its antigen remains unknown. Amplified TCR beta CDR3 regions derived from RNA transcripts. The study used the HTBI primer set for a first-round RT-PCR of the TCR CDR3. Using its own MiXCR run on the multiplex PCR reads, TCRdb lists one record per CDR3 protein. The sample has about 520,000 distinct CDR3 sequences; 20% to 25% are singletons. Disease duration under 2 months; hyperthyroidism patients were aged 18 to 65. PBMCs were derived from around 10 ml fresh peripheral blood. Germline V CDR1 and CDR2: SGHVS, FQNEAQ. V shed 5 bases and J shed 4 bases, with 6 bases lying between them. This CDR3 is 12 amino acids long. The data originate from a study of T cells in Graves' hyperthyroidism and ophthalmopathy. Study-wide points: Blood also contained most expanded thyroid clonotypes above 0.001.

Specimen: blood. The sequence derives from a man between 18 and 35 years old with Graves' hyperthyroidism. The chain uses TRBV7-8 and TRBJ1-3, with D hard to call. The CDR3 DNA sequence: TGTGCCAGCAGCGCCAGGGGAAACACCATATATTTT. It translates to CASSARGNTIYF.